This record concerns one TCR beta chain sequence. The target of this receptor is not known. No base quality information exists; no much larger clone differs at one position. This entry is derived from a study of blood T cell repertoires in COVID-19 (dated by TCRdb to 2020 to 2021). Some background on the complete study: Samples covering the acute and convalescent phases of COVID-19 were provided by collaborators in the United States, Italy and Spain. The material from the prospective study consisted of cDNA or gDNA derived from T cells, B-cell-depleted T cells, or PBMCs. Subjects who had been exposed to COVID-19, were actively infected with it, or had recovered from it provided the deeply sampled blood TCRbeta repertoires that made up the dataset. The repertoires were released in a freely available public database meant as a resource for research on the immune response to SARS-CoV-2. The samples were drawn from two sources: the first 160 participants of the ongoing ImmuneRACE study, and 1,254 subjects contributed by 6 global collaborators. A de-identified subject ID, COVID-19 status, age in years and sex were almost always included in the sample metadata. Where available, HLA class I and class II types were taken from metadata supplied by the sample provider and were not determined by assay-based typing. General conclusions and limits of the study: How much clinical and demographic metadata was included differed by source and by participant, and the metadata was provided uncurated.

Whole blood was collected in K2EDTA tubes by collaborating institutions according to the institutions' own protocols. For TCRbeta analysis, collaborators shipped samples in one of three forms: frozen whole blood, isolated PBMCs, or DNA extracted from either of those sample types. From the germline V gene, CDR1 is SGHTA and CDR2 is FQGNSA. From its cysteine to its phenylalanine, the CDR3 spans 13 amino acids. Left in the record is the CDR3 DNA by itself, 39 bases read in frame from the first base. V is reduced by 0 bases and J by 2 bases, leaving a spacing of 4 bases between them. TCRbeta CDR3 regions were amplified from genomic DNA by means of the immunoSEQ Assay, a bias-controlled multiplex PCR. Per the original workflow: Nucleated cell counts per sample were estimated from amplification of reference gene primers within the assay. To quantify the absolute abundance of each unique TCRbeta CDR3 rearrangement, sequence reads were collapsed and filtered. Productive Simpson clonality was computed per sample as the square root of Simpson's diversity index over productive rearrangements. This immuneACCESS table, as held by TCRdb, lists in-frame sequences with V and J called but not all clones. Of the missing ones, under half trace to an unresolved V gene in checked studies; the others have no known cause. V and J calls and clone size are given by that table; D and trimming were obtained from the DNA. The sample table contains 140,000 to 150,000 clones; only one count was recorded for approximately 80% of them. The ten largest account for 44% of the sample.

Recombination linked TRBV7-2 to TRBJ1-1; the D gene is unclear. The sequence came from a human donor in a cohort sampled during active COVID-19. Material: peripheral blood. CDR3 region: CASSLALNTEAFF. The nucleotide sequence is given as TGTGCCAGCAGCTTAGCTCTCAACACTGAAGCTTTCTTT.